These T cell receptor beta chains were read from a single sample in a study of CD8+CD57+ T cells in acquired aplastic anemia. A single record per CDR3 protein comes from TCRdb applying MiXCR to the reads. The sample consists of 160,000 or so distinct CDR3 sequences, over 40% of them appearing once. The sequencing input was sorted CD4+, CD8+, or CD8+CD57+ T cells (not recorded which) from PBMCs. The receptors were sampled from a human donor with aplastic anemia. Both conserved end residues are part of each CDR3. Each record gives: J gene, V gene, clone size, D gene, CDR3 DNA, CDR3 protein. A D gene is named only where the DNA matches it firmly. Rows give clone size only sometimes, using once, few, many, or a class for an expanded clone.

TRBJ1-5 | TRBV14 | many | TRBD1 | TGTGCCAGCGGACAGGTCAATCAGCCCCAGCATTTT | CASGQVNQPQHF
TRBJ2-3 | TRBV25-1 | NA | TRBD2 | TGTGCCAGCAGTGATAGTAGCGGGGCCCGCCATACGCAGTATTTT | CASSDSSGARHTQYF
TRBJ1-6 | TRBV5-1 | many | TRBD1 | TGCGCCAGCAGTTCAGGGGACAGGGTAATTCACCCCCTCCACTTT | CASSSGDRVIHPLHF
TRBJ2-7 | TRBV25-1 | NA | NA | TGTGCCAGCAGTGAGAATCCAAATCAGGGTGGACCCTACGAGCAGTACTTC | CASSENPNQGGPYEQYF
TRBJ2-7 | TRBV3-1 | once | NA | TGTGCCAGCAGCTGGGCGACAGGTGGCGAGCAGTACTTC | CASSWATGGEQYF
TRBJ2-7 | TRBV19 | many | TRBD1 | TGTGCCAGTAGTCCGGGACAGGGGCGTACCTACGAGCAGTACTTC | CASSPGQGRTYEQYF
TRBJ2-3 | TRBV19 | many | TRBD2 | TGTGCCAGTAGTATCCCTAGCGGTGAAGGTATAGATACGCAGTATTTT | CASSIPSGEGIDTQYF
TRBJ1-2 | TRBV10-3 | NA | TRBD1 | TGTGCCAGCGACCAGGGACAGGGATATGGCTACACCTTC | CASDQGQGYGYTF
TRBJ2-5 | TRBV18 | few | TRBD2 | TGTGCCAGCTCACCACCTGGGACTACCCCTTCAGAGACCCAGTACTTC | CASSPPGTTPSETQYF
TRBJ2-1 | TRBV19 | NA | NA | TGTGCCAGTAGTATAGCGGCCGCATACAATGAGCAGTTCTTC | CASSIAAAYNEQFF
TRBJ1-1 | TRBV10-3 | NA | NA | TGTGCCATCAGTGCTAGATTCGGACAGAACACTGAAGCTTTCTTT | CAISARFGQNTEAFF
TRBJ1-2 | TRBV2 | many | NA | TGTGCCAGCAGTGAACGAGGGAATGGCTACACCTTC | CASSERGNGYTF
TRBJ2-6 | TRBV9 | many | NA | TGTGCCAGCAGCGTACAGGGTCCCGGGGCCAACGTCCTGACTTTC | CASSVQGPGANVLTF
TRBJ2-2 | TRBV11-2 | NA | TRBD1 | TGTGCCAGCAGCTCGTACGGGACAGCGAACACCGGGGAGCTGTTTTTT | CASSSYGTANTGELFF
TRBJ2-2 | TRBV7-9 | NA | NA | TGTGCCAGCAGCCTTAGTGTCGGGAAACCCGGGGAGCTGTTTTTT | CASSLSVGKPGELFF
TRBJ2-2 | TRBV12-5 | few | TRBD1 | TGTGCTAGTGGTGGGAACAGGGGGCAAAACACCGGGGAGCTGTTTTTT | CASGGNRGQNTGELFF
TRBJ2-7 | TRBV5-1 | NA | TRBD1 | TGCGCCAGCGCTAGCCGGGACAGGAACTACGAGCAGTACTTC | CASASRDRNYEQYF
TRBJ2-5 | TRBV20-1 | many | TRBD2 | TGCAGTGCTAGAGGGGCTAGCGGGGGACAAGAGACCCAGTACTTC | CSARGASGGQETQYF
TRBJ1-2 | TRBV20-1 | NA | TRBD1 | TGCAGTGCCCCGGAGACAGGGGTTAACTATGGCTACACCTTC | CSAPETGVNYGYTF
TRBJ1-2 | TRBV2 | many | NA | TGTGCCAGCAGGAGGACAGAGAGCTATGGCTACACCTTC | CASRRTESYGYTF
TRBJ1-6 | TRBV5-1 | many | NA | TGCGCCAGCAGCTTGGGACAGGAGTATTCACCCCTCCACTTT | CASSLGQEYSPLHF
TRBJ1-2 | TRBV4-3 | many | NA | TGCGCCAGCAGCCAAGACAGGGTATACGGCTACACCTTC | CASSQDRVYGYTF
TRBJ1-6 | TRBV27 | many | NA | TGTGCCAGCAGTTTAGTGGGGTTCGCTAATTCACCCCTCCACTTT | CASSLVGFANSPLHF
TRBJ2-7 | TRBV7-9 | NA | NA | TGTGCCAGCAGCTTAGTACCCGGGGAGCTGTACTTC | CASSLVPGELYF
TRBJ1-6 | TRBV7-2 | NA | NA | TGTGCCAGCAGCGACGGGGGGAACTATAATTCACCCCTCCACTTT | CASSDGGNYNSPLHF
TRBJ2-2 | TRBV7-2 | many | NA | TGTGCCAGCAGCTTAGAGACCGGGGAGCTGTTTTTT | CASSLETGELFF
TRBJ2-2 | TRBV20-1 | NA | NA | TGCAGTGCTAGTGGGCCTAACACCGGGGAGCTGCTTTTT | CSASGPNTGELLF
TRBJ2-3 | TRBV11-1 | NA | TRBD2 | TGTGCCAGCAGCTTAGTGGCTAGCGGGAGGTACACAGATACGCAGTATTTT | CASSLVASGRYTDTQYF
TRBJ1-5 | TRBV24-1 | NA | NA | TGTGCCACCAGTGATTTAAGGCAGGGTGGGAGCAATCAGCCCCAGCATTTT | CATSDLRQGGSNQPQHF
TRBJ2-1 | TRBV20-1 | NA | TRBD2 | TGCAGTGCTAGTAGCCCGGGACTAGCGGGAGGAGGGGCCTACAATGAGCAGCTCTTC | CSASSPGLAGGGAYNEQLF
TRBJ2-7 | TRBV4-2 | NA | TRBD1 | TGTGCCAGCACCGGGACAGTCTACGAGCAGTACTTC | CASTGTVYEQYF
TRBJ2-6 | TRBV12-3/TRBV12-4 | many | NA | TGTGCCAGCAGTTCAAGGGGAGCCGGGGCCAACGTCCTGACTTTC | CASSSRGAGANVLTF